The clone carrying this TCR beta chain was seen ten or more times. What it recognizes is unknown. Exclusion followed for patients with uncontrolled infection, other autoimmune disease, pregnancy or lactation. These data originate in a study of T cells in Graves' hyperthyroidism and ophthalmopathy. Broader study findings: Classification by a 13 V-J model distinguished ophthalmopathy from stable hyperthyroidism.

The J segment lost 3 bases and the V segment lost 4 bases, leaving 0 bases of the junction unmatched. CDR3 length: 13 residues. CDR1 is SNHLY, CDR2 FYNNEI, per germline. Amplified TCR beta CDR3 regions came from RNA transcripts. HTBI primers were employed in a first-round RT-PCR of the TCR CDR3. TCRdb reprocessed the multiplex PCR reads with MiXCR, giving one entry per CDR3 protein. The sample contains approximately 600,000 distinct CDR3 sequences, about 20% of which appear only once. The gene calls are TRBV2 and TRBJ2-1; 7 positions agree with TRBD1. Input material: blood. The TCR comes from a man in his thirties or forties with Graves' ophthalmopathy. CDR3 amino acids: CASSGDSYNEQFF. As DNA, the CDR3 is TGTGCCAGCAGTGGGGACAGCTACAATGAGCAGTTCTTC.